This T cell receptor (beta chain) was obtained from a study of CD8 T cells in ankylosing spondylitis. Remarks on this clonotype: Its antigen is unidentified.

Germline V gene lookup returns CDR1 KGHDR and CDR2 SFDVKD. Trimming pared 2 bases from V and 9 bases from J, leaving 10 bases between. The CDR3 is 13 amino acids. By quantitative 5'-RACE with molecular barcodes, the TCR beta libraries were made. MiXCR, run by TCRdb on the 5' RACE reads, gives a single entry per CDR3 protein. The table records some 130,000 distinct CDR3 sequences, approximately 15% of them present only once. Findings and caveats of the study: As reported, disease-linked clones showed significant enrichment in matched ankylosing spondylitis synovial fluid. Before this, some motif variants had been reported in reactive arthritis synovial fluid and blood. Ankylosing spondylitis blood appeared to be characterized by a TCR beta motif of 8 or 9 highly homologous variants.

The sequence derives from a female donor with ankylosing spondylitis or in good health (not recorded which). The chain combines TRBV24-1 with TRBJ2-1, with a possible D match to TRBD2 (5 bases). Sequencing was performed on blood, either unsorted or a sorted T cell fraction (not recorded which). The CDR3 protein is CATSDSSSPEQFF. DNA of the CDR3: TGTGCCACCAGTGATTCGTCTAGCCCTGAGCAGTTCTTC.